One sample yielded the 25 T cell receptor beta chains listed below, sequenced in a study of blood T cells in healthy people across ages. A sample-barcoded 5' primer and a J-beta primer mix were used in a second PCR of roughly 7 to 12 cycles. A single record per CDR3 protein comes from TCRdb applying MiXCR to the 5' RACE reads. The profile covers roughly 550,000 distinct CDR3 sequences, with about 25% appearing a single time and roughly 9.4% taken by the ten largest. This sample was also put to use in a study of T cells of mothers and their children.

What was sequenced was blood. These receptors were taken from a boy between 10 and 17 years old in good health.

In this sample, this clonotype turned up a few times. V is TRBV7-2 and J is TRBJ2-5; 8 bases fit TRBD1. The length of the CDR3 is 14 residues. CDR1 is SGHTA, CDR2 FQGNSA, per germline. Trimming removed 5 bases from V and 2 bases from J; junction bases left unmatched: 4. CDR3 bases: TGTGCCAGCAGCCCGGACAGGGAACAAGAGACCCAGTACTTC. Translating it yields CASSPDREQETQYF.

In its sample, this clonotype was seen many times. This sequence joins TRBV7-2 and TRBJ2-5; no reliable D call. V lost 1 base and J 5 bases, leaving 8 bases between the germline ends. The CDR3 spans 13 residues. CDR1 and CDR2 (germline): SGHTA, FQGNSA. The CDR3 here is CASSLVGVETQYF. The CDR3 DNA reads as TGTGCCAGCAGCTTAGTTGGGGTGGAGACCCAGTACTTC.

V and J are TRBV7-9 and TRBJ1-3; no firm D call. This CDR3 is built from 17 residues. In germline, CDR1 is SEHNR, CDR2 FQNEAQ (reference sequence). V was cut by 0 bases and J by 0 bases, with 12 bases left in between. The CDR3 nucleotides read TGTGCCAGCAGCTTAGCGGTAGGGCGCCTCTCTGGAAACACCATATATTTT. Protein sequence: CASSLAVGRLSGNTIYF.

The chain couples TRBV29-1 to TRBJ2-2, with 12 bases aligning to TRBD2. In germline, CDR1 is SQVTM, CDR2 ANQGSEA. Losses at the gene ends were 4 bases for V and 11 bases for J; bases not matched to a gene: 11. The CDR3 loop spans 15 amino acids. The CDR3: CSVGGTSGWRLELFF. The CDR3 bases are TGCAGCGTTGGTGGGACTAGCGGGTGGAGGTTAGAGCTGTTTTTT.

The chain has TRBV5-5 and TRBJ1-3, with TRBD1 as a possible D gene (5 bases). The CDR3 sequence is 16 residues long. Germline values: CDR1 SGHKS, CDR2 YYEKEE (reference sequence). V was clipped by 0 bases and J by 3 bases, with 13 bases between them. The CDR3, as DNA: TGTGCCAGCAGCTTGGAAGCGGCAGGGAGTGGAAACACCATATATTTT. It codes for CASSLEAAGSGNTIYF. The whole variable domain, remainder taken from reference TRBV5-5 and TRBJ1-3, is DAGVTQSPTHLIKTRGQQVTLRCSPISGHKSVSWYQQVLGQGPQFIFQYYEKEERGRGNFPDRFSARQFPNYSSELNVNALLLGDSALYLCASSLEAAGSGNTIYFGEGSWLTVV.

This clonotype was counted only a few times. This chain links TRBV29-1 with TRBJ1-2; 10 bases are a match to TRBD1. CDR3 size: 13 residues. J gave up 3 bases and V 6 bases, and 4 bases lay outside the gene matches. Germline V CDR1 and CDR2: SQVTM, ANQGSEA. The CDR3: CSVGTGVDYGYTF. The CDR3 nucleotides read TGCAGCGTCGGGACAGGGGTGGACTATGGCTACACCTTC.

This chain links TRBV5-1 with TRBJ1-1, with TRBD1 matching 9 bases. V gave up 2 bases and J gave up 5 bases; unmatched junction bases: 7. CDR3 size: 15 residues. Germline V gene lookup returns CDR1 SGHRS and CDR2 YFSETQ. This chain's CDR3 is CASSLQGARETEAFF. CDR3 in DNA: TGCGCCAGCAGCTTACAGGGGGCAAGGGAAACTGAAGCTTTCTTT.

The chain uses TRBV7-8 and TRBJ2-3, with 7 bases fitting TRBD1. The germline CDR1 and CDR2 sequences are SGHVS and FQNEAQ. Unmatched junction bases numbered 6, after V lost 2 bases and J lost 1 base. The CDR3 is 16 amino acids. The CDR3 nucleotides read TGTGCCAGCAGCTTAACCAGGGACAGTGGCACAGATACGCAGTATTTT. Protein: CASSLTRDSGTDTQYF.

V is TRBV20-1 and J is TRBJ2-5; D is ambiguous. The germline gives CDR1 DFQATT, CDR2 SNEGSKA (reference sequence). V shed 4 bases and J shed 2 bases, with 11 bases lying between them. The CDR3 has 13 amino acids. The CDR3 nucleotides are TGCAGTGCTACCGGGCAGGATCAAGAGACCCAGTACTTC. Translation gives CSATGQDQETQYF.

V gene TRBV5-1 combines with J gene TRBJ2-5, with TRBD1 identical over 10 bases. The germline V gene encodes CDR1 SGHRS and CDR2 YFSETQ. The CDR3 contains 15 residues. Germline trimming cut 4 bases from V and 2 bases from J; bases unmatched to any gene: 5. The CDR3 coding sequence is TGCGCCAGCAGCAAAGGACAGGGGGAGCAAGAGACCCAGTACTTC. It encodes CASSKGQGEQETQYF.

The J gene is TRBJ2-1, the V gene TRBV20-1; TRBD2 agrees at 13 bases. This CDR3 is 16 amino acids long. Losses at the gene ends were 3 bases for V and 10 bases for J; bases not matched to a gene: 12. Germline assignment: CDR1 DFQATT and CDR2 SNEGSKA (reference sequence). CDR3 in amino acids: CSARTSGRTPQLEQFF. CDR3 DNA sequence: TGCAGTGCTAGGACTAGCGGGAGGACCCCCCAATTAGAGCAGTTCTTC.

This clonotype came up a few times. The chain recombines TRBV6-2 or TRBV6-3 with TRBJ2-5, with D uncertain. The J call may be wrong; the DNA end is better matched by TRBJ2-7. Germline CDR1 is MNHEY and CDR2 is SVGEGT. The CDR3 length is 16 residues. The CDR3 region is CASSYLLMAAAYEQYF. As DNA, the CDR3 is TGTGCCAGCAGTTACCTCCTTATGGCGGCGGCCTACGAGCAGTACTTC.

This clonotype has only a few counts. The chain carries TRBV7-6 and TRBJ1-4; D unresolved. Germline V gene lookup returns CDR1 SGHVS and CDR2 FNYEAQ. With 3 bases removed from V and 6 bases from J, the gap between germline ends came to 11 bases. The CDR3 covers 14 residues. Here the CDR3 reads CASSLDGRDEKLFF. The CDR3 DNA sequence: TGTGCCAGCAGCTTGGACGGACGGGATGAAAAACTGTTTTTT.

This clonotype occurred a few times. The rearrangement uses TRBV15 and TRBJ2-5, with 9 bases lining up with TRBD2. V was clipped by 4 bases and J by 1 base; unmatched bases: 16. The CDR3 sequence is 19 residues long. CDR1 is LNHNV and CDR2 is YYDKDF in the germline V gene (reference sequence). This CDR3 is CATSNVAGVFTVFQETQYF. The CDR3 nucleotides read TGTGCCACCAGCAATGTAGCGGGAGTTTTTACCGTATTCCAAGAGACCCAGTACTTC.

The CDR3 sequence: CASSQGLAGVREQFF. DNA for the CDR3: TGTGCCAGCAGCCAAGGACTAGCGGGGGTACGTGAGCAGTTCTTC. The rearrangement uses TRBV7-3 and TRBJ2-1, with TRBD2 matching 13 bases. The CDR3 has 15 residues. Germline V gene sequence: CDR1 SGHTA, CDR2 FQGTGA. J gave up 9 bases and V 5 bases, and 7 bases lay outside the gene matches.

There are many counts of this clonotype. The chain couples TRBV2 to TRBJ2-7; TRBD1 aligns across 10 bases. Trimming cost V 8 bases and J 3 bases; bases outside gene matches: 4. Germline V lookup: CDR1 SNHLY, CDR2 FYNNEI. This CDR3 has 13 residues. CDR3 in DNA: TGTGCCAGCCGGGACAGGGGTTACTACGAGCAGTACTTC. Translation gives CASRDRGYYEQYF. Based on the CDR3 plus reference TRBV2 and TRBJ2-7, the full variable domain is EPEVTQTPSHQVTQMGQEVILRCVPISNHLYFYWYRQILGQKVEFLVSFYNNEISEKSEIFDDQFSVERPDGSNFTLKIRSTKLEDSAMYFCASRDRGYYEQYFGPGTRLTVT.

The sample holds many counts of this clonotype. This chain links TRBV23-1 with TRBJ1-4; tentatively, D is TRBD1 (5 bases). TRBV23-1 is annotated as an ORF whose role is uncertain. This CDR3 has 14 residues. Trimming took 4 bases from V and 8 from J, leaving 14 bases between them. The CDR3 region has the DNA TGCGCCAGCAGTCGAAGCGCAGGGTGCGAAAAACTGTTTTTT. Its translation: CASSRSAGCEKLFF.

In its sample, this clonotype was seen a few times. This chain joins TRBV5-1 and TRBJ1-1, with a possible D match to TRBD1 (5 bases). CDR1 and CDR2 from the germline V gene are SGHRS and YFSETQ. CDR3 length: 14 residues. The germline V and J ends were trimmed by 5 bases and 2 bases, with 13 bases remaining between them. The CDR3 protein is CASRGGAPNTEAFF. CDR3 sequence (DNA): TGCGCCAGCAGGGGCGGGGCCCCAAACACTGAAGCTTTCTTT.

The sample holds a few counts of this clonotype. This rearrangement joins TRBV28 to TRBJ1-6, with D uncertain. Looked up from germline, CDR1 is MDHEN and CDR2 is SYDVKM. Trimming removed 4 bases at V and 13 bases at J, with 8 bases between. The CDR3 extends over 11 amino acids. The CDR3 here is CASSSEIPLHF. The CDR3 bases are TGTGCCAGCAGTTCGGAGATCCCCCTCCACTTT.

The chain uses TRBV6-5 and TRBJ2-5, with D possibly TRBD2 on 5 matching bases. Matching the DNA end better, TRBJ2-7 makes the J call doubtful. CDR3 length: 14 amino acids. Germline assignment: CDR1 MNHEY and CDR2 SVGAGI. DNA for the CDR3: TGTGCCAGCAGTTACTCAGCGGCGGTCTACGAGCAGTACTTC. It translates to CASSYSAAVYEQYF.

The V gene is TRBV6-1, the J gene TRBJ2-5, with D tentatively TRBD1 or TRBD2 (5 bases each). The J call is in doubt because the DNA end fits TRBJ2-7 better. The CDR3 has 15 residues. Germline loops: CDR1 MNHNS, CDR2 SASEGT. CDR3 in amino acids: CASSEDWDGPYEQYF. The CDR3 DNA follows: TGTGCCAGCAGTGAAGATTGGGACGGTCCCTACGAGCAGTACTTC.

The V gene is TRBV7-2, the J gene TRBJ2-3; D gene unclear. V was cut by 6 bases and J by 0 bases, with 10 bases left in between. The germline CDR1 and CDR2 sequences are SGHTA and FQGNSA. The CDR3 is made up of 14 amino acids. As DNA, the CDR3 is TGTGCCAGCAGACCCCGGCCCAGCACAGATACGCAGTATTTT. Encoded protein: CASRPRPSTDTQYF.

The gene calls are TRBV5-1 and TRBJ1-1; the D gene is possibly TRBD1 (5 bases). The CDR3 has 18 amino acids. V lost 1 base to trimming and J lost 3 bases, with 22 bases between them. CDR1 and CDR2 from the germline V gene are SGHRS and YFSETQ. In nucleotides, the CDR3 is TGCGCCAGCAGCTTGCGGGATCGGGGCCAGTATTTGGACACTGAAGCTTTCTTT. Residues: CASSLRDRGQYLDTEAFF.

Note on this clonotype: Sequence at one end of the junction differs from germline and may be a read error. The CDR3 loop is CVSSLLAGDEQYF. In DNA, the CDR3 is TGTGTCAGCAGCCTACTAGCGGGAGACGAGCAGTACTTC. The chain couples TRBV6-6 to TRBJ2-7; TRBD2 agrees at 11 bases. Germline assignment: CDR1 MNHNY and CDR2 SVGAGI (reference sequence). The CDR3 spans 13 residues.

The gene calls are TRBV29-1 and TRBJ1-1; D may be TRBD1 (5 bases). Trimming cost V 7 bases and J 6 bases, with 12 bases left between them. The CDR3 has 11 residues. In germline, CDR1 is SQVTM, CDR2 ANQGSEA. CDR3 region: CSGIGDAEAFF. The CDR3 DNA follows: TGCAGCGGGATAGGGGATGCTGAAGCTTTCTTT. Looking up the rest from reference TRBV29-1 and TRBJ1-1 gives the full variable domain: SAVISQKPSRDICQRGTSLTIQCQVDSQVTMMFWYRQQPGQSLTLIATANQGSEATYESGFVIDKFPISRPNLTFSTLTVSNMSPEDSSIYLCSGIGDAEAFFGQGTRLTVV.